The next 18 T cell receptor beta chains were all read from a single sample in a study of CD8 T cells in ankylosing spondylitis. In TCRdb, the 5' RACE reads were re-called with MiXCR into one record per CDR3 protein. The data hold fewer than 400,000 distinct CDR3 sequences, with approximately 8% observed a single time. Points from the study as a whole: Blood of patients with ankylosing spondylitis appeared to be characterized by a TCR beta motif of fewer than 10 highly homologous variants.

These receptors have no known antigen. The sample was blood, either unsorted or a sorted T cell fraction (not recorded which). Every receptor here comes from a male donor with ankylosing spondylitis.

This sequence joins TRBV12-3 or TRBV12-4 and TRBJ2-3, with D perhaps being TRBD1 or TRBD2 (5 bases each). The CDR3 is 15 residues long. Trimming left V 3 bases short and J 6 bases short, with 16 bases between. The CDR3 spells CASSFFGTVGDTQYF. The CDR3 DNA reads TGTGCCAGCAGTTTTTTTGGGACCGTTGGGGATACGCAGTATTTT.

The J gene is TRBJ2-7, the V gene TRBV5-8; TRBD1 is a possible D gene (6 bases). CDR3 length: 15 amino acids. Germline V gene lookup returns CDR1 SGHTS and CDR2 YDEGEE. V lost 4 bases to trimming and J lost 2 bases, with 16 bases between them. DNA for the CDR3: TGTGCCAGCAGCCTGCAGGCAGGGGCGGCCTACGAGCAGTACTTC. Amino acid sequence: CASSLQAGAAYEQYF. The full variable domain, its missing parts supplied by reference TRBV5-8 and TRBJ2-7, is EAGVTQSPTHLIKTRGQQATLRCSPISGHTSVYWYQQALGLGLQFLLWYDEGEERNRGNFPPRFSGRQFPNYSSELNVNALELEDSALYLCASSLQAGAAYEQYFGPGTRLTVT.

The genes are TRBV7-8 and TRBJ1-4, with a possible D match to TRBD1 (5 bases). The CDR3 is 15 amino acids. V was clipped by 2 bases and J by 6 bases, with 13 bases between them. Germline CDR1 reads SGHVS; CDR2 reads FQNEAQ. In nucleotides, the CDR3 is TGTGCCAGCAGCTTATCGGGGACGGGCCATGAAAAACTGTTTTTT. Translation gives CASSLSGTGHEKLFF. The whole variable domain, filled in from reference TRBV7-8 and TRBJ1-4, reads GAGVSQSPRYKVAKRGQDVALRCDPISGHVSLFWYQQALGQGPEFLTYFQNEAQLDKSGLPSDRFFAERPEGSVSTLKIQRTQQEDSAVYLCASSLSGTGHEKLFFGSGTQLSVL.

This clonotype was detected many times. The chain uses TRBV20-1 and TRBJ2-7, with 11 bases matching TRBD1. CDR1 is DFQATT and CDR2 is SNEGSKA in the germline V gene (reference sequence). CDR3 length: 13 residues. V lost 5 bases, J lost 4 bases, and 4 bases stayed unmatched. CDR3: CSAPGQGAYEQYF. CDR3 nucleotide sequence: TGCAGTGCTCCTGGACAGGGGGCGTACGAGCAGTACTTC.

The CDR3 protein is CASRQLADTYEQYF. The DNA of the CDR3 is TGTGCCAGCAGGCAACTAGCGGATACCTACGAGCAGTACTTC. The chain joins TRBV28 to TRBJ2-7; 8 bases match TRBD2. Germline assignment: CDR1 MDHEN and CDR2 SYDVKM. CDR3 size: 14 residues. V gave up 6 bases and J gave up 2 bases; unmatched junction bases: 6.

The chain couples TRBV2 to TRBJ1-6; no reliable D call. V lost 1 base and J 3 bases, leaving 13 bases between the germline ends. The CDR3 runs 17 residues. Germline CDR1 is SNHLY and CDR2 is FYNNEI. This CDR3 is CASSEDRPGNYNSPLHF. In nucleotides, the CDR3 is TGTGCCAGCAGTGAAGACAGACCCGGGAACTATAATTCACCCCTCCACTTT.

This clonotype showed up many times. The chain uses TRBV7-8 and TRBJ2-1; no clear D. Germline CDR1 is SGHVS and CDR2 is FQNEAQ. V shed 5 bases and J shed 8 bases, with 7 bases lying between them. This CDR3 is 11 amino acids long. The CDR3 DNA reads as TGTGCCAGCAGCACAGTCTATGAGCAGTTCTTC. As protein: CASSTVYEQFF.

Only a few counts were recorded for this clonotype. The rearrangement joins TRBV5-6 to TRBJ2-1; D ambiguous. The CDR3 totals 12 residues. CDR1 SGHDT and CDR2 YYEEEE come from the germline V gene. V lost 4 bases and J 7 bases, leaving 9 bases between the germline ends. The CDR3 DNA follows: TGTGCCAGCAGCCGAGACTTAAATGAGCAGTTCTTC. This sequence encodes CASSRDLNEQFF.

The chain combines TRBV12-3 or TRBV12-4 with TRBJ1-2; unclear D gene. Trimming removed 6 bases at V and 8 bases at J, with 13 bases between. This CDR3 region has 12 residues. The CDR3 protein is CASSNNRNGYTF. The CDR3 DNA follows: TGTGCCAGCAGCAACAATAGGAACGGCTACACCTTC.

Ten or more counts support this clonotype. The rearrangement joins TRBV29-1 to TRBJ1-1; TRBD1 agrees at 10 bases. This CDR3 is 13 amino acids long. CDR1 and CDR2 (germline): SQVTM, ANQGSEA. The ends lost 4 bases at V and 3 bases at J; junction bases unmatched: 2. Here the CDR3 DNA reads TGCAGCGTTGGACAGGGGGCGGACACTGAAGCTTTCTTT. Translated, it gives CSVGQGADTEAFF.

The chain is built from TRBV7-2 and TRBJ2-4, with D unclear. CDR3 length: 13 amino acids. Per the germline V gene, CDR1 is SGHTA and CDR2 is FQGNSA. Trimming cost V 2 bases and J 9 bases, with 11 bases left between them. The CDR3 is CASSLPRLGIQYF. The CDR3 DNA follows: TGTGCCAGCAGCTTACCAAGGTTGGGCATTCAGTACTTC.

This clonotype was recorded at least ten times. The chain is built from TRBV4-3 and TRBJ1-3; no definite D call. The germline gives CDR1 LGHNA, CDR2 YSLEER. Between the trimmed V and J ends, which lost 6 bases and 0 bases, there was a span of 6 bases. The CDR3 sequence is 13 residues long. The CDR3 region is CASRGPSGNTIYF. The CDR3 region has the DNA TGCGCCAGCAGGGGTCCCTCTGGAAACACCATATATTTT.

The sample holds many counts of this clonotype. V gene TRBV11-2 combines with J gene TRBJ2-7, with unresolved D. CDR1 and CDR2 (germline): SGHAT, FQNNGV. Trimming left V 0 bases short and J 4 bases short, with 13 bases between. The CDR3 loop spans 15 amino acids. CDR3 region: CASSLEELWGYEQYF. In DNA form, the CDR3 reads TGTGCCAGCAGCTTAGAGGAGTTGTGGGGTTACGAGCAGTACTTC.

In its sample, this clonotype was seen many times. For the CDR3, the DNA is TGCGCCAGCAGCTTGGGACAGGGAAGACAGCCCCAGCATTTT. Residues: CASSLGQGRQPQHF. The rearrangement links TRBV5-1 to TRBJ1-5; 7 bases are shared with TRBD1. Germline V gene data show CDR1 as SGHRS and CDR2 as YFSETQ. The V segment lost 0 bases and the J segment 7 bases; nucleotides outside the gene matches: 4. The CDR3 runs to 14 residues.

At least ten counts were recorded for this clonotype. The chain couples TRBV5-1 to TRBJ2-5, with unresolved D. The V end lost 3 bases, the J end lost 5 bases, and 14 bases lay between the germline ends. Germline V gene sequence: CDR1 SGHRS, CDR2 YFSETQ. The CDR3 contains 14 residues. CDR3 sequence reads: CASSSMAARETQYF. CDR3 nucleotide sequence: TGCGCCAGCAGCTCCATGGCTGCACGGGAGACCCAGTACTTC.

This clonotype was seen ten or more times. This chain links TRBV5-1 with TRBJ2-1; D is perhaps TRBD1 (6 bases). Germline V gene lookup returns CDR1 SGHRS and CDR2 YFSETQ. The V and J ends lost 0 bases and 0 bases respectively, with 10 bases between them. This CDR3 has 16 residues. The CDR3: CASSLVQGSSYNEQFF. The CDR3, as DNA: TGCGCCAGCAGCTTGGTGCAGGGGAGCTCCTACAATGAGCAGTTCTTC.

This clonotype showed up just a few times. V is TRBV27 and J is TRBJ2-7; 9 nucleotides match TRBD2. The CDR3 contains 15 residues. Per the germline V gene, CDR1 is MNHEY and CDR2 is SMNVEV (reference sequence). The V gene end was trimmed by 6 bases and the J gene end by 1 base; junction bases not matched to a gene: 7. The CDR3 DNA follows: TGTGCCAGCAGGCGGGGAGCGGGAGGATCCTACGAGCAGTACTTC. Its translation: CASRRGAGGSYEQYF.

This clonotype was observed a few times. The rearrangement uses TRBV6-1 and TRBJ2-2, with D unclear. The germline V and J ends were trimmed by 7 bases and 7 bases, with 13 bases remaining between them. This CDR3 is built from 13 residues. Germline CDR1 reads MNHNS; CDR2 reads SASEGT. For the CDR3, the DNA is TGTGCCAGCAAAGGTCCCGTTGGCGGGGAGCTGTTTTTT. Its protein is CASKGPVGGELFF.